The sequence of this T cell receptor beta chain was determined in a study of T cell responses to AZD1222 COVID-19 vaccine. About the study: Whether given at about 4 or about 12 weeks, second doses were pooled.

Assay: immunoSEQ multiplex PCR; the TCRdb copy retains only in-frame clones and omits some. The table lists approximately 130,000 clones, 93% of them singletons, with roughly 1% in the top ten. Trimming pared 1 base from V and 0 bases from J, leaving 9 bases between. CDR3 length equals 15 residues. Germline lookup yields CDR1 LGHDT and CDR2 YNNKEL (reference sequence). The chain is built from TRBV3-1 (or the pseudogene TRBV3-2) and TRBJ1-2, with D perhaps TRBD1 (5 bases). This TCR was sampled from an adult in good health. Specimen: peripheral blood, collected on day 0 of AZD1222 vaccination. CDR3 sequence: CASSQGRQTNYGYTF. The CDR3 coding sequence is TGTGCCAGCAGCCAAGGTAGACAGACTAACTATGGCTACACCTTC.